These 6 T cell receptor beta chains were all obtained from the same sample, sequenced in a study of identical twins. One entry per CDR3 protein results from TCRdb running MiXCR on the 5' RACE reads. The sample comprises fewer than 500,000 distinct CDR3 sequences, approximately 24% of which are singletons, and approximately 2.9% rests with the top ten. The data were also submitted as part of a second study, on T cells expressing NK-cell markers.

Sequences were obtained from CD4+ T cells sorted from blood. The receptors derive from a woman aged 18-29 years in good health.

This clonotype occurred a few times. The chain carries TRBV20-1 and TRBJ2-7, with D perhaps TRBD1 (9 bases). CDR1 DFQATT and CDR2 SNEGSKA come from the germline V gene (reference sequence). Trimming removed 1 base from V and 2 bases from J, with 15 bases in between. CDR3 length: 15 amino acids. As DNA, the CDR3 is TGCAGTGCTAGAGTAGCGGGGACAGGGACCTACGAGCAGTACTTC. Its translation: CSARVAGTGTYEQYF.

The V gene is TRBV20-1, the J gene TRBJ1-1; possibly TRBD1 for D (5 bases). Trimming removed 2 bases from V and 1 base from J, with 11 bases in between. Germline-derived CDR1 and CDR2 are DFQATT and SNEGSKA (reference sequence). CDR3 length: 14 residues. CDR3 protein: CSARSRTGNTEAFF. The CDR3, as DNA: TGCAGTGCTAGATCCCGAACAGGGAACACTGAAGCTTTCTTT.

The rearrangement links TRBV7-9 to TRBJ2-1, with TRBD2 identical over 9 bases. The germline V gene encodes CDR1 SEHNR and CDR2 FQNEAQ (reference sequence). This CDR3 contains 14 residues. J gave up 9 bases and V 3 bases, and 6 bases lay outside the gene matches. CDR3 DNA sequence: TGTGCCAGCAGCTTGTCTGTAGCGGGAGCTGAGCAGTTCTTC. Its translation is CASSLSVAGAEQFF.

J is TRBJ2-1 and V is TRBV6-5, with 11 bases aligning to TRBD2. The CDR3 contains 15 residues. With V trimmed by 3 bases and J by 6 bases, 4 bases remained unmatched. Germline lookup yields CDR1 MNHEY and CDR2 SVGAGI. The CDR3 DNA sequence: TGTGCCAGCAGTTATAGCGGGGGGGCTTTCAATGAGCAGTTCTTC. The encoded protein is CASSYSGGAFNEQFF.

This CDR3 reads CATSSPRTGGTDTQYF. The CDR3 DNA follows: TGTGCCACCAGCTCCCCTCGGACAGGGGGCACAGATACGCAGTATTTT. The chain recombines TRBV15 with TRBJ2-3; 9 bases match TRBD1. Germline CDR1 reads LNHNV; CDR2 reads YYDKDF (reference sequence). The CDR3 consists of 16 residues. The trim removed 5 bases at V and 1 base at J, leaving 7 bases unmatched. Full variable domain (remainder filled in from reference TRBV15 and TRBJ2-3): DAMVIQNPRYQVTQFGKPVTLSCSQTLNHNVMYWYQQKSSQAPKLLFHYYDKDFNNEADTPDNFQSRRPNTSFCFLDIRSPGLGDTAMYLCATSSPRTGGTDTQYFGPGTRLTVL.

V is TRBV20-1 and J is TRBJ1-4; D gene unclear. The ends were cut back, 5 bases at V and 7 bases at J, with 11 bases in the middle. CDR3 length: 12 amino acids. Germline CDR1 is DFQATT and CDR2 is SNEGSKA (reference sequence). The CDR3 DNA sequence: TGCAGTGCTTTGGGGTTGTCTGAAAAACTGTTTTTT. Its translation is CSALGLSEKLFF.